The 4 T cell receptor beta chains presented below share a single source sample, sequenced in a study of blood T cell repertoires in COVID-19. The repertoire was sequenced with immunoSEQ multiplex PCR; TCRdb's copy has only in-frame clones and lacks some. The sample records about 150,000 clones, roughly 84% being singletons. Sequencing input: peripheral blood. These TCRs come from a woman between 45 and 60 years old with acute or convalescent COVID-19.

J is TRBJ2-7 and V is TRBV29-1; 11 positions agree with TRBD2. Germline V lookup: CDR1 SQVTM, CDR2 ANQGSEA. This CDR3 spans 13 amino acids. The ends lost 4 bases at V and 2 bases at J; junction bases unmatched: 1. The CDR3 region is CSVATSGTYEQYF. The DNA of the CDR3 is TGCAGCGTTGCGACTAGCGGGACCTACGAGCAGTACTTC.

The chain employs TRBV21-1 and TRBJ2-2; TRBD1 is the table's D call, not checked against the DNA. TRBV21-1 has pseudogene status. The CDR3 totals 18 residues. In DNA form, the CDR3 reads TGTGCCAGCAGCAAAGTGAGGGTACAGGGGTGGAAAACCGGGGAGCTGTTTTTT. This gives the protein CASSKVRVQGWKTGELFF.

This clone showed up just once. The chain couples TRBV4-3 to TRBJ1-2, with 7 bases identical to TRBD1. Germline trimming cut 4 bases from V and 5 bases from J; bases unmatched to any gene: 7. The CDR3 length is 14 residues. CDR1 is LGHNA and CDR2 is YSLEER in the germline V gene. CDR3 sequence: CASSRGQASYGYTF. As DNA, the CDR3 is TGCGCCAGCAGCCGAGGACAGGCTTCGTATGGCTACACCTTC.

The chain uses TRBV7-2 and TRBJ1-1, with 11 nucleotides matching TRBD1. Germline CDR1 SGHTA, CDR2 FQGNSA. V gave up 4 bases and J gave up 6 bases; unmatched junction bases: 7. The CDR3 is 15 amino acids. DNA of the CDR3: TGTGCCAGCAGCTCGACCGGGACAGGGGGGGCTGAAGCTTTCTTT. This gives the protein CASSSTGTGGAEAFF.